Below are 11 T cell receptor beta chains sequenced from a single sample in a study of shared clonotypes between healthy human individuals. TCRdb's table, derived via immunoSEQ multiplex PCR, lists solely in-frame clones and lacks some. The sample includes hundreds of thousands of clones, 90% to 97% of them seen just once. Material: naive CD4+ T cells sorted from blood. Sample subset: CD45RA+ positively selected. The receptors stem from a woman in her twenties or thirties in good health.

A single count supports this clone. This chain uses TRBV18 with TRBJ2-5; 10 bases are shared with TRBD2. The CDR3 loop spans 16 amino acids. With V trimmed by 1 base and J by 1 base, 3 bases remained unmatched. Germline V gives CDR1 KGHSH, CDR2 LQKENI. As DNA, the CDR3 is TGTGCCAGCTCACCACGGCTAGCGGGAGTCCAAGAGACCCAGTACTTC. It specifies CASSPRLAGVQETQYF.

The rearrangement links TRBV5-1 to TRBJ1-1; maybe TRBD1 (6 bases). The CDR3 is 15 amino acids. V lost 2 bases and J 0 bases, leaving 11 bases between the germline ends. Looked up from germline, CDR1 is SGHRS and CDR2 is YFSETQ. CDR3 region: CASSLMTGMNTEAFF. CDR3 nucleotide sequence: TGCGCCAGCAGCTTAATGACAGGAATGAACACTGAAGCTTTCTTT.

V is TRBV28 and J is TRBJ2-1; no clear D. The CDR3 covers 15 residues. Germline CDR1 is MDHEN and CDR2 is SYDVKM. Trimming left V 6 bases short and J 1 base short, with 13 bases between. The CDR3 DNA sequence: TGTGCCAGCAGCTTACCAGGTGGTTCCTACAATGAGCAGTTCTTC. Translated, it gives CASSLPGGSYNEQFF.

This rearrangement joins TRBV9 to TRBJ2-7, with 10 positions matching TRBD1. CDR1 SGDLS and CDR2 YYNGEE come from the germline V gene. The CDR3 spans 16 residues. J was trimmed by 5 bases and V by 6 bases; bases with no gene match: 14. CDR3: CASTPGVRTGGHEQYF. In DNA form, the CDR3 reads TGTGCCAGCACCCCCGGTGTTAGGACAGGGGGGCACGAGCAGTACTTC.

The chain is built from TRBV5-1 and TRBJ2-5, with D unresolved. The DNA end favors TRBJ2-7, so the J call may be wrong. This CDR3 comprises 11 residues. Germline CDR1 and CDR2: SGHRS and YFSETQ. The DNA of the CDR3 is TGCGCCAGCAGCTTGTCCGCCGAGCAGTACTTC. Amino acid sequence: CASSLSAEQYF.

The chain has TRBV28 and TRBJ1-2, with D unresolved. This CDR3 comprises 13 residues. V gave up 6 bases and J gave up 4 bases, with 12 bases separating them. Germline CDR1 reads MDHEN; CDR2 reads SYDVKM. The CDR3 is CASRPPRLYGYTF. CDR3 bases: TGTGCCAGCAGACCCCCCCGACTCTATGGCTACACCTTC.

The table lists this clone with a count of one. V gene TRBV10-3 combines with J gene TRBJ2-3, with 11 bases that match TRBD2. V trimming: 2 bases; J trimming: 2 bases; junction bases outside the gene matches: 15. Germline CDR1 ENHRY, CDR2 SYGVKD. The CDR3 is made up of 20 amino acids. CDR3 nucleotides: TGTGCCATCAGTGAGGCGGGACTAGCGGACCGATACTCCAACACAGATACGCAGTATTTT. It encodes CAISEAGLADRYSNTDTQYF.

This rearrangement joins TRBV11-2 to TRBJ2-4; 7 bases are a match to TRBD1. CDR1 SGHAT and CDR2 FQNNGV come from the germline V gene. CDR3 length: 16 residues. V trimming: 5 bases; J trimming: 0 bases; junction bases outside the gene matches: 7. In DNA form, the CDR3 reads TGTGCCAGCAGCGAGGGACAGCAGCTAGCCAAAAACATTCAGTACTTC. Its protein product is CASSEGQQLAKNIQYF.

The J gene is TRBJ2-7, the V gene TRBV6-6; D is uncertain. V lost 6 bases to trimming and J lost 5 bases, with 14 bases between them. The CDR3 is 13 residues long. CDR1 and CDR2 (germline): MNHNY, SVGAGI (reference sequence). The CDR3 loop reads CASSPDLVNEQYF. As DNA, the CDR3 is TGTGCCAGCAGCCCGGACCTGGTAAACGAGCAGTACTTC.

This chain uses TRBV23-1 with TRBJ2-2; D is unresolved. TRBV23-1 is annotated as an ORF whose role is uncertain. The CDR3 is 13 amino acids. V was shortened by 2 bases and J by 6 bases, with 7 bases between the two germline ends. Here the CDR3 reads CASSQQDPGELFF. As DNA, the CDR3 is TGCGCCAGCAGTCAACAGGACCCCGGGGAGCTGTTTTTT.

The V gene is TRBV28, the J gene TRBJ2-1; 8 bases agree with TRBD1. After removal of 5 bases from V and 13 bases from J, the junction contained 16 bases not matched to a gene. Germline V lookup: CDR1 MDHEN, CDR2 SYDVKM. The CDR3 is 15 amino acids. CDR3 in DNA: TGTGCCAGCAGTCCAACGACAGGGGATAGGTTTCGACAGTTCTTC. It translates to CASSPTTGDRFRQFF.